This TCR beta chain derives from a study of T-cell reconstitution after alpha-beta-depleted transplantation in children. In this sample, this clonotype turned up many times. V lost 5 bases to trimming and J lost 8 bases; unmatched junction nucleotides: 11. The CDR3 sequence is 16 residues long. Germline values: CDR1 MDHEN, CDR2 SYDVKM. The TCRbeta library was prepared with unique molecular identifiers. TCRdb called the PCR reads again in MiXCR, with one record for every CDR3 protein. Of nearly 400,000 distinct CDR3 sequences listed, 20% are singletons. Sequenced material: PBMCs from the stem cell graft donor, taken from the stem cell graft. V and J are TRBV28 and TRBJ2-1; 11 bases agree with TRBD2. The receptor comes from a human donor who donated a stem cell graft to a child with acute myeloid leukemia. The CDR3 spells CASSPLAGGGFYEQFF. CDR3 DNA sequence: TGTGCCAGCAGTCCATTAGCGGGAGGGGGCTTTTATGAGCAGTTCTTC.